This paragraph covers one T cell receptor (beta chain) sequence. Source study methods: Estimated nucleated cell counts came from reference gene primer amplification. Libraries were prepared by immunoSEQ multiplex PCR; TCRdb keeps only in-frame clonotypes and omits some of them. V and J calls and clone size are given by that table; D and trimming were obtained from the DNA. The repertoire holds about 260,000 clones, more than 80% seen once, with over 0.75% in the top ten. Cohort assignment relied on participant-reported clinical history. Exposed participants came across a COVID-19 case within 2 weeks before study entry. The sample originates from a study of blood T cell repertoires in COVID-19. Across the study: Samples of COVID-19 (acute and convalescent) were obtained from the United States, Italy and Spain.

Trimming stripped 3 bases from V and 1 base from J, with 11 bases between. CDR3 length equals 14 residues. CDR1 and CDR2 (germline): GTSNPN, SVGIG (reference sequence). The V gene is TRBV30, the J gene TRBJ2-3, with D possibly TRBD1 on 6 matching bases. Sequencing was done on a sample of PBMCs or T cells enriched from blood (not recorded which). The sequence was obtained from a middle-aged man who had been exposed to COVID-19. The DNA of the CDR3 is TGTGCCTGGAGCGGAAACAGGGGCACAGATACGCAGTATTTT. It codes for CAWSGNRGTDTQYF.